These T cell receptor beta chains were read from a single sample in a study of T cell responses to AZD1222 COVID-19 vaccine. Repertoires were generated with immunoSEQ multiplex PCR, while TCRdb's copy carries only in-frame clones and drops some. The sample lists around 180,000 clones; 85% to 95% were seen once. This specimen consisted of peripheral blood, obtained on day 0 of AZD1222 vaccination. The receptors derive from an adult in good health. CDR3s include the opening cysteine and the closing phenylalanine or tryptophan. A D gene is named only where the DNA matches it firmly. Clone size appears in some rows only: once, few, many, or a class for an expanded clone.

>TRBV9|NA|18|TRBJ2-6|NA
TGTGCCAGCAGCGTAGAGGCGGATCTACTCTCTGGGGCCAACGTCCTGACTTTC
CASSVEADLLSGANVLTF
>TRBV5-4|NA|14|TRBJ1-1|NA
TGTGCCAGCAGCTTAGACTGGGAACGAACAGAAGCTTTCTTT
CASSLDWERTEAFF
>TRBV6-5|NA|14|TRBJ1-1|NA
TGTGCCAGCAGGCCACAGATTAGCAACACTGAAGCTTTCTTT
CASRPQISNTEAFF
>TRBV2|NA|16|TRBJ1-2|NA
TGTGCCAGCAGTCGATTCTCAGGTAATCAACGATCTGGCTACACCTTC
CASSRFSGNQRSGYTF
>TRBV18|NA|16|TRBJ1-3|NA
TGTGCCAGCTCAGAGTTACCGTCGGGCTCTGGAAACACCATATATTTT
CASSELPSGSGNTIYF
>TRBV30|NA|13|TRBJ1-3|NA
TGTGCCTGGACCGGTCCCTCTGGAAACACCATATATTTT
CAWTGPSGNTIYF
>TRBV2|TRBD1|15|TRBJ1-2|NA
TGTGCCAGCAGTGAACTGGGACAGGGGGCTACTGGCTACACCTTC
CASSELGQGATGYTF
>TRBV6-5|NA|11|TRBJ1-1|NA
TGTGCCAGCAGCCCGTCCGCTGAAGCTTTCTTT
CASSPSAEAFF
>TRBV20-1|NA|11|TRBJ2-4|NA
TGCAGTGCTCAAAGGGGAAACATTCAGTACTTC
CSAQRGNIQYF
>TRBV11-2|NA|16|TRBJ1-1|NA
TGTGCCAGCAGCTTATGGGAGTCAGCGGGGGGCACTGAAGCTTTCTTT
CASSLWESAGGTEAFF
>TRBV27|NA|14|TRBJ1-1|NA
TGTGCCAGCAGTTACTCCACAGGGTACATTGAAGCTTTCTTT
CASSYSTGYIEAFF
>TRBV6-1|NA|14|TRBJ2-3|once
TGTGCCAGCAGTGAGGGGGCCGGGACAGATACGCAGTATTTT
CASSEGAGTDTQYF
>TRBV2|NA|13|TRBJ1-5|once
TGTGCCAGCAGAGTCCCGGGCGACCAGCCCCAGCATTTT
CASRVPGDQPQHF
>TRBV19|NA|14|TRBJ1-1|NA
TGTGCCAGTACCCTGAGGGGGGTTAACACTGAAGCTTTCTTT
CASTLRGVNTEAFF
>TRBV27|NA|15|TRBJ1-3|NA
TGTGCCAGCAGTTTACGGGGTGTCTCTGGAAACACCATATATTTT
CASSLRGVSGNTIYF
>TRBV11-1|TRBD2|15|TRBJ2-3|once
TGTGCCAGCACCCTAGCGGGGTCAAGCACAGATACGCAGTATTTT
CASTLAGSSTDTQYF
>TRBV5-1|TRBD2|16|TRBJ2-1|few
TGCGCCAGCAGCTTGGCCGGACTAGCGGGATACAATGAGCAGTTCTTC
CASSLAGLAGYNEQFF
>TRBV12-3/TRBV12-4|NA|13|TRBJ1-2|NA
TGTGCCAGCAGTTTCGAGGGGCGAAGTGGCTACACCTTC
CASSFEGRSGYTF
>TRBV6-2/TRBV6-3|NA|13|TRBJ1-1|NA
TGTGCCAGCAGTCGCCGCTCCTTTTTTGAAGCTTTCTTT
CASSRRSFFEAFF
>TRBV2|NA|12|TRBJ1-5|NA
TGTGCCAGCACCGTGACGAATCAGCCCCAGCATTTT
CASTVTNQPQHF
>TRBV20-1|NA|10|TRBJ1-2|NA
TGCAGTGCAGGACCGGGTGGCTACACCTTC
CSAGPGGYTF
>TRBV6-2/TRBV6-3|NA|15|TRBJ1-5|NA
TGTGCCAGCAGCCAACGGCCGGATAGCAATCAGCCCCAGCATTTT
CASSQRPDSNQPQHF
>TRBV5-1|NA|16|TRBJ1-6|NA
TGCGCCAGCAGCTCCGGGAGGGAGGGGAATAATTCACCCCTCCACTTT
CASSSGREGNNSPLHF
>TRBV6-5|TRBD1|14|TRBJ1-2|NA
TGTGCCAGCCTCTCCGGTGGGACAGCTCGAGGCTACACCTTC
CASLSGGTARGYTF
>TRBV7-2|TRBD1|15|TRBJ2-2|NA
TGTGCCAGCAGCTTGGGACAGGGTGGCACCGGGGAGCTGTTTTTT
CASSLGQGGTGELFF
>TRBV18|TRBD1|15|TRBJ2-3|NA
TGTGCCAGCTCAAGGACAGGGGTAGGCGAAAATACGCAGTATTTT
CASSRTGVGENTQYF
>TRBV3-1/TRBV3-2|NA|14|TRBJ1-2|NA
TGTGCCAGCAGCCAAGATTCCAGGGTCTATGGCTACACCTTC
CASSQDSRVYGYTF
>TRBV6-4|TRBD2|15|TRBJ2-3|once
TGTGCCAGCAGTCGTCTAGCGGGGGCCACAGATACGCAGTATTTT
CASSRLAGATDTQYF
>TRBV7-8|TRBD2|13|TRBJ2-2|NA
TGTGCCAGCAGCGCGGGAGTCACCGGGGAGCTGTTTTTT
CASSAGVTGELFF
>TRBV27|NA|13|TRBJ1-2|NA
TGTGCCAGCAGTTTATCGCAGGGCGGTGGCTACACCTTC
CASSLSQGGGYTF
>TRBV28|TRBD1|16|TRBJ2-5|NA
TGTGCCAGCAGTTTCCTCCCCCGGGACAGCAAAGAGACCCAGTACTTC
CASSFLPRDSKETQYF
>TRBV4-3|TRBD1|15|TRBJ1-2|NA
TGCGCCAGCAGCCAAGATAGCGGGACAGTCTATGGCTACACCTTC
CASSQDSGTVYGYTF